This T cell receptor beta chain was obtained from a study of T cell changes during pregnancy in multiple sclerosis. Profiled with immunoSEQ multiplex PCR; TCRdb holds only in-frame clones, not every one. Of 30,000 to 40,000 clones detected, under 95% appear once; the ten largest clones hold 0.3% to 0.4%. Germline lookup yields CDR1 SGHKS and CDR2 YYEKEE (reference sequence). V trimming: 1 base; J trimming: 4 bases; junction bases outside the gene matches: 10. This CDR3 is built from 17 residues. Specimen: CD4+ T cells from peripheral blood mononuclear cells, collected in the third trimester of pregnancy. J is TRBJ1-3 and V is TRBV5-5, with 8 bases lining up with TRBD1. This TCR was sampled from a female donor in good health, enrolled as a control in a pregnancy study. The CDR3 is CASSLLGQGALGNTIYF. The CDR3 bases are TGTGCCAGCAGCTTGCTGGGGCAGGGGGCTTTAGGAAACACCATATATTTT.